This T cell receptor (beta chain) was identified during a study of CD8 T cells in Susac syndrome. TEMRA cells were FACS-enriched, unlike CD8+ and CD4+ T cells, which were negatively isolated. The CDR3 is 13 residues long. CDR1 GTSNPN and CDR2 SVGIG come from the germline V gene (reference sequence). Trimming shortened V by 0 bases and J by 8 bases, and 13 bases separated the two germline ends. Reverse transcription of about 0.45 to 1 ug RNA was carried out with random hexamers. One entry per CDR3 protein, called by TCRdb with MiXCR from the immunoSEQ multiplex PCR reads. The sample has approximately 130,000 distinct CDR3 sequences, approximately 90% seen once.

The specimen sequenced was CD8+ T cells from PBMCs. This receptor was taken from a human donor with multiple sclerosis. This chain uses TRBV30 with TRBJ1-1; no reliable D call. The CDR3 coding sequence is TGTGCCTGGAGTGTTTGGGATGGGAGGGAAGCTTTCTTT. Its translation: CAWSVWDGREAFF.